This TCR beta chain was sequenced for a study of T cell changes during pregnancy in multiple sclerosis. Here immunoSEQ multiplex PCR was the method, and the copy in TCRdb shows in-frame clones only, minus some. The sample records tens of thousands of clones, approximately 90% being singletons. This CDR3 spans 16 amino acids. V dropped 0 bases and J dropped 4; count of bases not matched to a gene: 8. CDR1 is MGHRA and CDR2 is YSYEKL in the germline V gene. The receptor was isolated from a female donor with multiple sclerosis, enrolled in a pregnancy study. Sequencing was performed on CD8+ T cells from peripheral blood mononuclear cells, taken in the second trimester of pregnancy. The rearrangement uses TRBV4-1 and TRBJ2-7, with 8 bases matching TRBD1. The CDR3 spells CASSQEPDRGVYEQYF. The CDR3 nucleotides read TGCGCCAGCAGCCAAGAACCCGACAGGGGAGTTTACGAGCAGTACTTC.